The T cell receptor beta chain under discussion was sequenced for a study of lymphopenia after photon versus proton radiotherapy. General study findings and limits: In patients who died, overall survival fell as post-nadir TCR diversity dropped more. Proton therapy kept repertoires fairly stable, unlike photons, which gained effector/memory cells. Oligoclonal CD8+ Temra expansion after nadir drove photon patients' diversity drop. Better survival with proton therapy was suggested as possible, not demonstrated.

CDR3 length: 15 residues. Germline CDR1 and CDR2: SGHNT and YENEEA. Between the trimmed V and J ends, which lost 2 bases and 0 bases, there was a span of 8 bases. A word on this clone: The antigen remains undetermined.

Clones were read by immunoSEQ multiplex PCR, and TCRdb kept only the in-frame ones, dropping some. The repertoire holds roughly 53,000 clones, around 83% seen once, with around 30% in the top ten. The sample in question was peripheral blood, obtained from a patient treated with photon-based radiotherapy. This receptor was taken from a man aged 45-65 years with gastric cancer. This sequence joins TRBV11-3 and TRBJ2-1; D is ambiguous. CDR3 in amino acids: CASSLTLSSYNEQFF. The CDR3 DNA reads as TGTGCCAGCAGCTTAACCCTGAGCTCCTACAATGAGCAGTTCTTC.